The clone carrying this TCR beta chain came up a few times. This CDR3 is built from 15 residues. In germline, CDR1 is SGHKS, CDR2 YYEKEE (reference sequence). Trimming cost V 0 bases and J 7 bases; bases outside gene matches: 4. Semi-nested PCR with Nested Universal Primer A followed constant-region reverse priming of full-length variable regions. MiXCR, run by TCRdb on the 5' RACE reads, gives a single entry per CDR3 protein. The data hold tens of thousands of distinct CDR3 sequences, with approximately 25% observed a single time. Source material: tumor-infiltrating naive CD4+ T cells sorted from the breast tumor. Subset reported: naive CD4+ T cells, CD4+CD45RA+CD25-. This sequence was found in a female donor with breast cancer. The rearrangement links TRBV5-5 to TRBJ1-6, with 7 bases aligning to TRBD1. The CDR3 nucleotides read TGTGCCAGCAGCTTGGGGACAGGTGGGAATTCACCCCTCCACTTT. Its translation: CASSLGTGGNSPLHF.